One and the same sample provided the 18 T cell receptor beta chains below, sequenced in a study of technical replicates of blood from a handful of donors. Assay: immunoSEQ multiplex PCR; the TCRdb copy retains only in-frame clones and omits some. The sample carries more than 70,000 clones, 92% recorded once. The sample comprised T cells isolated from PBMCs. The receptors stem from a human donor in good health.

The chain combines TRBV7-9 with TRBJ1-1; 8 positions agree with TRBD1. The CDR3 runs to 15 residues. The V gene's germline CDR1 is SEHNR and CDR2 FQNEAQ (reference sequence). Trimming cost V 4 bases and J 1 base; bases outside gene matches: 5. The CDR3 region is CASSSPGTGNTEAFF. CDR3 in DNA: TGTGCCAGCAGCTCACCCGGGACAGGGAACACTGAAGCTTTCTTT.

The chain is built from TRBV5-1 and TRBJ2-3; D possibly corresponds to TRBD2 (6 bases). The V end lost 7 bases, the J end lost 6 bases, and 18 bases lay between the germline ends. The germline gives CDR1 SGHRS, CDR2 YFSETQ. The CDR3 runs to 14 residues. The CDR3 is CASGTSPPEDTQYF. In DNA, the CDR3 is TGCGCCAGCGGTACTAGCCCACCGGAGGATACGCAGTATTTT.

CDR3 DNA sequence: TGTGCCAGCAGCGTAGAAGGGGGGACTAGCGGGAAGTGGGAGACCCAGTACTTC. This codes for CASSVEGGTSGKWETQYF. This rearrangement joins TRBV9 to TRBJ2-5; TRBD2 aligns across 13 bases. Trimming cost V 0 bases and J 5 bases; bases outside gene matches: 10. CDR3 length: 18 amino acids. Looked up from germline, CDR1 is SGDLS and CDR2 is YYNGEE.

The chain combines TRBV6-5 with TRBJ2-6, with D tentatively TRBD2 (5 bases). CDR1 is MNHEY, CDR2 SVGAGI, per germline. Deletions cut 4 bases from V and 4 bases from J, with 14 bases between. CDR3 length equals 16 residues. The chain's CDR3 is CASSFLGVAGANVLTF. The CDR3 DNA follows: TGTGCCAGCAGTTTTCTCGGGGTCGCAGGGGCCAACGTCCTGACTTTC.

The chain recombines TRBV4-1 with TRBJ2-5, with D tentatively TRBD2 (5 bases). CDR3 size: 14 residues. Deletions cut 4 bases from V and 4 bases from J, with 13 bases between. In germline, CDR1 is MGHRA, CDR2 YSYEKL. CDR3 coding DNA: TGCGCCAGCAGCCGAGGAGAGGGAAGAGAGACCCAGTACTTC. Translation: CASSRGEGRETQYF.

The V and J genes are TRBV5-4 and TRBJ2-2, with 11 bases fitting TRBD2. This CDR3 has 16 amino acids. Trimming took 4 bases from V and 5 from J; bases not matched to a gene: 7. Germline lookup yields CDR1 SGHNT and CDR2 YYREEE (reference sequence). The CDR3 DNA reads as TGTGCCAGCAGCATAACTAGCGGGGGAAGGACCGGGGAGCTGTTTTTT. This translates into CASSITSGGRTGELFF.

The gene calls are TRBV5-1 and TRBJ1-3, with D possibly being TRBD1 (6 bases). The CDR3 has 14 amino acids. Trimming removed 5 bases at V and 0 bases at J, with 9 bases between. Germline V gene sequence: CDR1 SGHRS, CDR2 YFSETQ. The CDR3 reads CASSPDSSGNTIYF. The CDR3 DNA sequence: TGCGCCAGCAGTCCGGACAGCTCTGGAAACACCATATATTTT. Complete variable domain (other parts from reference TRBV5-1 and TRBJ1-3): KAGVTQTPRYLIKTRGQQVTLSCSPISGHRSVSWYQQTPGQGLQFLFEYFSETQRNKGNFPGRFSGRQFSNSRSEMNVSTLELGDSALYLCASSPDSSGNTIYFGEGSWLTVV.

About this clone itself: The identical CDR3 is also encoded by other nucleotide sequences in the sample. V gene TRBV6-5 combines with J gene TRBJ1-5; no reliable D call. CDR1 and CDR2 (germline): MNHEY, SVGAGI. The V end lost 0 bases, the J end lost 4 bases, and 4 bases lay between the germline ends. CDR3 length: 13 amino acids. The DNA of the CDR3 is TGTGCCAGCAGTTACTCGAGGAATCAGCCCCAGCATTTT. It is translated as CASSYSRNQPQHF.

The chain couples TRBV6-4 to TRBJ1-3; 9 bases agree with TRBD1. The CDR3 sequence is 13 residues long. CDR1 is MRHNA and CDR2 is SNTAGT in the germline V gene. V dropped 8 bases and J dropped 8; count of bases not matched to a gene: 7. The CDR3 sequence is CASRTGDPYTIYF. In nucleotides, the CDR3 is TGTGCCAGCCGGACAGGGGACCCTTACACCATATATTTT.

The V and J genes are TRBV4-1 and TRBJ2-5, with D uncertain. This CDR3 is built from 13 residues. Deletions cut 0 bases from V and 3 bases from J, with 5 bases between. Germline V lookup: CDR1 MGHRA, CDR2 YSYEKL. CDR3 protein: CASSQEPEETQYF. The CDR3 DNA reads as TGCGCCAGCAGCCAAGAGCCAGAAGAGACCCAGTACTTC.

V is TRBV7-9 and J is TRBJ1-1; tentative D call: TRBD1 (6 bases). Trimming stripped 5 bases from V and 1 base from J, with 17 bases between. Germline CDR1 and CDR2: SEHNR and FQNEAQ (reference sequence). This CDR3 spans 16 amino acids. The CDR3 reads CASSITGRQQNTEAFF. In DNA, the CDR3 is TGTGCCAGCAGCATCACAGGGAGACAGCAGAACACTGAAGCTTTCTTT.

CDR3 sequence: CASSEPGQVDEKLFF. The CDR3 region has the DNA TGTGCCAGCAGTGAACCGGGACAGGTAGACGAAAAACTGTTTTTT. The V call is TRBV2, the J call TRBJ1-4; 8 nucleotides match TRBD1. Losses at the gene ends were 2 bases for V and 8 bases for J; bases not matched to a gene: 7. The CDR3 is made up of 15 amino acids. In germline, CDR1 is SNHLY, CDR2 FYNNEI.

This clone was picked up one time. The V and J genes are TRBV29-1 and TRBJ2-7; tentative D call: TRBD1 (6 bases). The CDR3 consists of 12 residues. With 0 bases removed from V and 5 bases from J, the gap between germline ends came to 8 bases. Germline values: CDR1 SQVTM, CDR2 ANQGSEA. This CDR3 reads CSVEDQGHEQYF. The CDR3 coding sequence is TGCAGCGTTGAAGATCAGGGGCACGAGCAGTACTTC.

This sequence joins TRBV15 and TRBJ2-1, with D perhaps TRBD1 (5 bases). V was trimmed by 0 bases and J by 8 bases, leaving 14 bases between them. Per germline, CDR1 LNHNV and CDR2 YYDKDF (reference sequence). CDR3 length equals 15 residues. This CDR3 is CATSRDPIGVDEQFF. CDR3 bases: TGTGCCACCAGCAGAGACCCCATAGGGGTTGATGAGCAGTTCTTC.

The chain is built from TRBV6-5 and TRBJ2-3; TRBD1 matches 10 bases. CDR1 and CDR2 from the germline V gene are MNHEY and SVGAGI. This CDR3 has 14 amino acids. J lost 3 bases, V lost 9 bases, and 6 bases had no gene match. CDR3 residues: CASGQGVVTDTQYF. The CDR3 DNA sequence: TGTGCCAGTGGACAGGGGGTGGTAACAGATACGCAGTATTTT.

A few counts support this clone. The V call is TRBV9, the J call TRBJ2-2; TRBD2 agrees at 7 bases. This CDR3 region has 15 residues. Germline V gives CDR1 SGDLS, CDR2 YYNGEE. The V and J ends lost 2 bases and 1 base, in that order; junction bases with no gene match: 2. The CDR3 here is CASSVLAVNTGELFF. CDR3 nucleotide sequence: TGTGCCAGCAGCGTTCTAGCGGTGAACACCGGGGAGCTGTTTTTT.

With regard to this clone: Different DNA sequences within this sample yield the same CDR3. The V and J genes are TRBV6-1 and TRBJ2-7; TRBD1 matches 8 bases. V gave up 2 bases and J gave up 0 bases; unmatched junction bases: 3. Looked up from germline, CDR1 is MNHNS and CDR2 is SASEGT. CDR3 length equals 15 residues. The CDR3 sequence: CASSETGGSSYEQYF. DNA for the CDR3: TGTGCCAGCAGTGAAACAGGGGGTAGCTCCTACGAGCAGTACTTC.

The chain has TRBV6-4 and TRBJ1-2; D not resolved. The CDR3 length is 10 residues. Germline V gene sequence: CDR1 MRHNA, CDR2 SNTAGT. V lost 5 bases and J 10 bases, leaving 8 bases between the germline ends. The CDR3 protein is CASSQTTYTF. In nucleotides, the CDR3 is TGTGCCAGCAGTCAGACAACCTACACCTTC.